This TCR beta chain was captured by sequencing in a study of shared clonotypes between healthy human individuals. CDR3 length equals 12 residues. Looked up from germline, CDR1 is SEHNR and CDR2 is FQNEAQ (reference sequence). The V end was cut by 8 bases, the J end by 5 bases, with 12 bases between. Selected positively for CCR7 and CD45RO-negative, naive CD8 cells excluded terminally differentiated effector memory CD45RA+ cells. Generated by immunoSEQ multiplex PCR, the TCRdb table keeps only in-frame clones and is missing some. The sample records just over 2,000,000 clones, over 85% being singletons.

This rearrangement joins TRBV7-9 to TRBJ1-1; D is uncertain. The receptor was isolated from a man younger than 35 in good health. Source material: naive CD8+ T cells sorted from blood. CDR3 nucleotides: TGTGCCAGCGAGGGCAGGAAAACTGAAGCTTTCTTT. Protein: CASEGRKTEAFF.